This passage covers 24 T cell receptor beta chains from one sample sequenced in a study of T-cell memory formation after mild COVID-19. TCRdb independently ran MiXCR on the 5' RACE reads; one entry per CDR3 protein. The sample lists approximately 560,000 distinct CDR3 sequences; 15% to 20% were seen once. Sequencing was performed on PBMCs or a T cell subset sorted from them (not recorded which). The source is an adult woman who had mild COVID-19 (a few samples of this study predate the infection). Cell type and time point are not known.

The table lists this clonotype with a few counts. This chain connects TRBV11-2 to TRBJ2-4, with TRBD1 as a possible D gene (7 bases). This CDR3 comprises 14 residues. CDR1 is SGHAT, CDR2 FQNNGV, per germline. V lost 5 bases and J lost 6, with 14 bases in between. CDR3 sequence reads: CASSSRGDINIQYF. CDR3 nucleotide sequence: TGTGCCAGCAGCAGCAGGGGGGACATAAACATTCAGTACTTC.

The chain carries TRBV6-6 and TRBJ2-4, with D unclear. The CDR3 covers 11 residues. Germline V lookup: CDR1 MNHNY, CDR2 SVGAGI (reference sequence). The germline V and J ends were trimmed by 7 bases and 6 bases, with 7 bases remaining between them. CDR3 DNA: TGTGCCAGCACCTCCCCAAACATTCAGTACTTC. It specifies CASTSPNIQYF.

This clonotype was observed a handful of times. V gene TRBV19 combines with J gene TRBJ2-6, with TRBD1 matching over 11 bases. The CDR3 length is 16 residues. Germline V lookup: CDR1 LNHDA, CDR2 SQIVND (reference sequence). The junction had 6 bases not matched to a gene; V was cut back by 7 bases and J by 4 bases. CDR3 DNA: TGTGCCAGTACGGACAGGGGGCAATCAGGGGCCAACGTCCTGACTTTC. This encodes CASTDRGQSGANVLTF.

This chain uses TRBV5-4 with TRBJ2-3, with TRBD2 identical over 11 bases. The CDR3 has 16 residues. V lost 4 bases to trimming and J lost 5 bases; unmatched junction nucleotides: 9. Per germline, CDR1 SGHNT and CDR2 YYREEE (reference sequence). The CDR3 is CASSRELAGVGDTQYF. For the CDR3, the DNA is TGTGCCAGCAGCCGGGAACTAGCGGGAGTAGGAGATACGCAGTATTTT. The full variable domain, its missing parts supplied by reference TRBV5-4 and TRBJ2-3, is ETGVTQSPTHLIKTRGQQVTLRCSSQSGHNTVSWYQQALGQGPQFIFQYYREEENGRGNFPPRFSGLQFPNYSSELNVNALELDDSALYLCASSRELAGVGDTQYFGPGTRLTVL.

This clonotype was seen only a few times. The chain is built from TRBV27 and TRBJ2-1; TRBD2 agrees at 15 bases. Trimming at V came to 10 bases and at J to 6 bases, leaving 10 bases not matched to a gene. Germline values: CDR1 MNHEY, CDR2 SMNVEV (reference sequence). This CDR3 spans 16 amino acids. For the CDR3, the DNA is TGTGCCACCAGAGGTGGGACTAGCGGGGGGCGCAATGAGCAGTTCTTC. Protein product: CATRGGTSGGRNEQFF.

The J gene is TRBJ1-1, the V gene TRBV7-6, with D hard to call. Per the germline V gene, CDR1 is SGHVS and CDR2 is FNYEAQ. V shed 0 bases and J shed 8 bases, with 19 bases lying between them. There are 16 residues in the CDR3. CDR3 amino acids: CASSLAETRAPREAFF. In DNA form, the CDR3 reads TGTGCCAGCAGCTTAGCGGAGACAAGGGCCCCTAGGGAAGCTTTCTTT. The whole variable domain, filled in from reference TRBV7-6 and TRBJ1-1, reads GAGVSQSPRYKVTKRGQDVALRCDPISGHVSLYWYRQALGQGPEFLTYFNYEAQQDKSGLPNDRFSAERPEGSISTLTIQRTEQRDSAMYRCASSLAETRAPREAFFGQGTRLTVV.

This clonotype has just a few counts. This chain's CDR3 is CATQPGGAYNEQFF. Here the CDR3 DNA reads TGTGCCACCCAACCGGGGGGCGCGTACAATGAGCAGTTCTTC. This sequence joins TRBV19 and TRBJ2-1; TRBD2 might be the D (7 bases). V lost 10 bases and J 4 bases, leaving 17 bases between the germline ends. CDR3 length equals 14 residues. Germline CDR1 LNHDA, CDR2 SQIVND (reference sequence).

This chain joins TRBV5-6 and TRBJ1-1, with D maybe TRBD1 (6 bases). Trimming stripped 1 base from V and 10 bases from J, with 11 bases between. This CDR3 has 12 residues. Looked up from germline, CDR1 is SGHDT and CDR2 is YYEEEE. CDR3 loop: CASSLFGGPAFF. The CDR3 bases are TGTGCCAGCAGCTTGTTCGGGGGGCCAGCTTTCTTT.

This clonotype has just a few counts. The chain joins TRBV23-1 to TRBJ2-6; 8 positions match TRBD1. TRBV23-1 is an ORF; its function is uncertain. Losses at the gene ends were 7 bases for V and 0 bases for J; bases not matched to a gene: 14. There are 19 residues in the CDR3. The DNA for the CDR3 is TGCGCCAGCACCGCGGACAGGGATATCCTCCGCTCTGGGGCCAACGTCCTGACTTTC. It is translated as CASTADRDILRSGANVLTF.

This clonotype appeared a few times. V and J are TRBV6-5 and TRBJ1-1; D unclear. The germline gives CDR1 MNHEY, CDR2 SVGAGI. V was pared by 6 bases and J by 5 bases, with 7 bases between. This CDR3 contains 11 residues. In nucleotides, the CDR3 is TGTGCCAGCAGGCGGTGGACTGAAGCTTTCTTT. Protein: CASRRWTEAFF.

Many counts were recorded for this clonotype. The V call is TRBV7-2, the J call TRBJ2-3, with unresolved D. Germline loops: CDR1 SGHTA, CDR2 FQGNSA. Trimming took 1 base from V and 4 from J, leaving 3 bases between them. This CDR3 comprises 12 residues. CDR3 residues: CASSLDPDTQYF. CDR3 sequence (DNA): TGTGCCAGCAGCTTAGACCCAGATACGCAGTATTTT.

This clonotype was recorded a few times. The chain is built from TRBV7-3 and TRBJ2-7, with D unclear. The CDR3 contains 13 residues. The V end was cut by 2 bases, the J end by 5 bases, with 10 bases between. Germline CDR1 and CDR2: SGHTA and FQGTGA. The CDR3 DNA follows: TGTGCCAGCAGCTTAGAAGCTACCCACGAGCAGTACTTC. This codes for CASSLEATHEQYF.

J is TRBJ1-4 and V is TRBV4-2; 8 bases map to TRBD1. The CDR3 spans 15 residues. The V gene end was trimmed by 8 bases and the J gene end by 8 bases; junction bases not matched to a gene: 13. Germline values: CDR1 LGHNA, CDR2 YNFKEQ. CDR3 sequence reads: CASSPERDRYEKLFF. The CDR3 region has the DNA TGTGCCAGCTCCCCTGAACGGGACAGGTACGAAAAACTGTTTTTT.

The V gene is TRBV19, the J gene TRBJ2-7; 8 bases map to TRBD1. The CDR3 consists of 15 residues. Germline trimming cut 5 bases from V and 4 bases from J; bases unmatched to any gene: 10. CDR1 is LNHDA and CDR2 is SQIVND in the germline V gene (reference sequence). The CDR3 loop reads CASSLHGQGAYEQYF. As DNA, the CDR3 is TGTGCCAGTAGTCTACACGGGCAGGGGGCTTACGAGCAGTACTTC. The full variable domain, in which reference TRBV19 and TRBJ2-7 provide the parts outside the CDR3, is DGGITQSPKYLFRKEGQNVTLSCEQNLNHDAMYWYRQDPGQGLRLIYYSQIVNDFQKGDIAEGYSVSREKKESFPLTVTSAQKNPTAFYLCASSLHGQGAYEQYFGPGTRLTVT.

This clonotype was found a few times. The genes are TRBV29-1 and TRBJ2-1; TRBD1 is a possible D gene (5 bases). Trimming took off 8 bases at V and 5 bases at J, with 13 bases between the two ends. Germline lookup yields CDR1 SQVTM and CDR2 ANQGSEA. This CDR3 contains 12 residues. CDR3 nucleotide sequence: TGCAGCTGGGGCAATTGGGACAATGAGCAGTTCTTC. It codes for CSWGNWDNEQFF.

This clonotype was observed a few times. V gene TRBV5-1 combines with J gene TRBJ2-3; unclear D gene. The length of the CDR3 is 13 residues. Germline V gene sequence: CDR1 SGHRS, CDR2 YFSETQ. Trimming pared 4 bases from V and 5 bases from J, leaving 11 bases between. The CDR3 reads CASSPIHRDTQYF. DNA of the CDR3: TGCGCCAGCAGCCCTATTCACAGAGATACGCAGTATTTT.

This clonotype has more than one count but fewer than ten. The chain recombines TRBV4-1 with TRBJ1-1; maybe TRBD1 (6 bases). The CDR3 totals 13 residues. Germline V gene lookup returns CDR1 MGHRA and CDR2 YSYEKL. Trimming left V 5 bases short and J 2 bases short, with 9 bases between. In DNA form, the CDR3 reads TGCGCCAGCAGCTGGGGGCCCAACACTGAAGCTTTCTTT. It encodes CASSWGPNTEAFF.

Only a few counts were recorded for this clonotype. The V call is TRBV4-1, the J call TRBJ2-1; 7 nucleotides match TRBD2. Germline trimming cut 4 bases from V and 0 bases from J; bases unmatched to any gene: 12. CDR3 length: 18 residues. CDR1 and CDR2 (germline): MGHRA, YSYEKL. The CDR3, as DNA: TGCGCCAGCAGCCGCACTGTCCTTCTAGCGGACTCCTACAATGAGCAGTTCTTC. It is translated as CASSRTVLLADSYNEQFF.

This clonotype was counted between two and nine times. The rearrangement joins TRBV12-3 or TRBV12-4 to TRBJ1-2; D gene uncertain. The CDR3 length is 16 residues. Trimming took off 6 bases at V and 6 bases at J, with 23 bases between the two ends. The CDR3 DNA sequence: TGTGCCAGCAGCCCAAGTTGGAGGGTAGAGGCTAATGGCTACACCTTC. This translates into CASSPSWRVEANGYTF.

This clonotype showed up many times. This chain links TRBV20-1 with TRBJ1-6; D unresolved. Germline V gene data show CDR1 as DFQATT and CDR2 as SNEGSKA (reference sequence). The CDR3 has 14 amino acids. Trimming took off 0 bases at V and 0 bases at J, with 3 bases between the two ends. The CDR3 sequence is CSARDSSYNSPLHF. The CDR3 DNA follows: TGCAGTGCTAGAGACAGCTCCTATAATTCACCCCTCCACTTT.

This clonotype has only a few counts. The chain employs TRBV5-1 and TRBJ2-7, with 11 bases identical to TRBD2. The germline V gene encodes CDR1 SGHRS and CDR2 YFSETQ. The CDR3 contains 18 residues. V shed 0 bases and J 3 bases; nucleotides not matched to a gene: 11. The CDR3 DNA follows: TGCGCCAGCAGCTTGGAATCTAGCGGGGGGCCAATCCACTACGAGCAGTACTTC. This codes for CASSLESSGGPIHYEQYF.

This clonotype has a handful of counts. The junction departs from the called germline gene at one end, perhaps through a read error. The chain links TRBV7-7 to TRBJ2-7; 9 nucleotides align to TRBD2. Germline-derived CDR1 and CDR2 are SSHAT and FNYEAQ (reference sequence). The CDR3 consists of 14 residues. The CDR3 loop reads CASSLTSGYGEQYF. CDR3 coding DNA: TGTGCTAGCAGCTTAACTAGCGGGTATGGGGAGCAGTACTTC.

This clonotype turned up a few times. The gene calls are TRBV12-3 or TRBV12-4 and TRBJ2-6; the D gene is possibly TRBD2 (5 bases). Trimming took off 3 bases at V and 4 bases at J, with 7 bases between the two ends. The CDR3 consists of 14 residues. The CDR3 region has the DNA TGTGCCAGCAGTTTTGGCGGGGGGGCCAACGTCCTGACTTTC. Its protein is CASSFGGGANVLTF.

This chain uses TRBV5-6 with TRBJ1-5; the D is unclear. The CDR3 contains 16 residues. Trimming stripped 0 bases from V and 2 bases from J, with 12 bases between. Germline CDR1 is SGHDT and CDR2 is YYEEEE. CDR3 nucleotides: TGTGCCAGCAGCTTGGGAAGCAGGAGGCGCAATCAGCCCCAGCATTTT. Residues: CASSLGSRRRNQPQHF.